The entry below describes one TCR beta chain. CDR1 and CDR2 (germline): SGHNT, YENEEA. V lost 0 bases, J lost 3 bases, and 15 bases lay in between. This CDR3 region has 16 residues. The table came from immunoSEQ multiplex PCR; TCRdb's copy has only in-frame clones and leaves some out. The repertoire has approximately 200,000 clones, around 83% of them found once; the top ten carry about 1%. The data derive from a study of blood T cell repertoires in COVID-19. Study in general: T cells, B-cell-depleted T cells, or PBMCs supplied cDNA or gDNA.

Sequencing input: peripheral blood. The clonotype originates from a middle-aged man with acute or convalescent COVID-19. This chain uses TRBV11-3 with TRBJ2-7; possibly TRBD2 for D (7 bases). The CDR3 region has the DNA TGTGCCAGCAGCTTAGATCATGGGAGGGGGGACTACGAGCAGTACTTC. Residues: CASSLDHGRGDYEQYF.